The 8 T cell receptor beta chains below were found in one sample sequenced in a study of shared clonotypes between healthy human individuals. Some clones are missing from TCRdb's copy, which holds only in-frame ones; the method was immunoSEQ multiplex PCR. The sample holds around 500,000 clones; over 75% are singletons and the top ten take about 12%. Sequencing input: PBMCs. The receptors originated from a woman between 40 and 55 years old in good health. Some clones in this sample may be carry-over from other donors' samples.

The chain carries TRBV30 and TRBJ1-1; D is uncertain. Between the trimmed V and J ends, which lost 2 bases and 0 bases, there was a span of 7 bases. Germline lookup yields CDR1 GTSNPN and CDR2 SVGIG (reference sequence). The CDR3 runs to 13 residues. For the CDR3, the DNA is TGTGCCTGGAGTTCACAGATGAACACTGAAGCTTTCTTT. It codes for CAWSSQMNTEAFF.

The rearrangement links TRBV19 to TRBJ2-1, with 7 bases aligning to TRBD1. The germline V gene has CDR1 LNHDA and CDR2 SQIVND (reference sequence). V dropped 9 bases and J dropped 4; count of bases not matched to a gene: 9. This CDR3 is 14 amino acids long. The CDR3 sequence: CASKTGALYNEQFF. In DNA form, the CDR3 reads TGTGCCAGCAAAACAGGGGCCCTATACAATGAGCAGTTCTTC.

J is TRBJ2-7 and V is TRBV18; D not certain. V was clipped by 3 bases and J by 1 base, with 13 bases between them. The CDR3 extends over 15 amino acids. The germline gives CDR1 KGHSH, CDR2 LQKENI. CDR3 nucleotide sequence: TGTGCCAGCTCACCGACGGGCACTTCATCCTACGAGCAGTACTTC. This gives the protein CASSPTGTSSYEQYF.

This sequence joins TRBV10-1 and TRBJ2-2; tentatively, D is TRBD2 (5 bases). Germline V gene data show CDR1 as WNHNN and CDR2 as SYGVQD (reference sequence). Trimming removed 4 bases at V and 6 bases at J, with 9 bases between. This CDR3 is built from 13 residues. For the CDR3, the DNA is TGCGCCAGCAGTGGATCCGGGGCCGGGGAGCTGTTTTTT. Its protein is CASSGSGAGELFF.

V is TRBV27 and J is TRBJ2-2; no clear D. The germline V gene encodes CDR1 MNHEY and CDR2 SMNVEV (reference sequence). Trimming pared 7 bases from V and 0 bases from J, leaving 12 bases between. The CDR3 is 15 residues long. CDR3 amino acids: CASKSPGANTGELFF. For the CDR3, the DNA is TGTGCCAGCAAATCCCCCGGCGCGAACACCGGGGAGCTGTTTTTT.

The chain links TRBV2 to TRBJ2-1, with D hard to call. V lost 5 bases and J lost 8, with 7 bases in between. CDR1 and CDR2 from the germline V gene are SNHLY and FYNNEI. The CDR3 totals 11 residues. CDR3 amino acids: CASSPLHEQFF. For the CDR3, the DNA is TGTGCCAGCAGTCCGTTGCATGAGCAGTTCTTC. Using reference TRBV2 and TRBJ2-1 for the parts outside the CDR3, the full variable domain is EPEVTQTPSHQVTQMGQEVILRCVPISNHLYFYWYRQILGQKVEFLVSFYNNEISEKSEIFDDQFSVERPDGSNFTLKIRSTKLEDSAMYFCASSPLHEQFFGPGTRLTVL.

As to this clone: A read error is likely here: a far larger clone is one base away. Other nucleotide sequences from this sample produce the same CDR3. CDR3 nucleotide sequence: TGTGCTAGCAGCCCGGACAGGGGATATGGAAACACCATATATTTT. Translating gives CASSPDRGYGNTIYF. V is TRBV5-6 and J is TRBJ1-3; 9 bases are a match to TRBD1. The CDR3 extends over 15 amino acids. Germline V gene sequence: CDR1 SGHDT, CDR2 YYEEEE.

This rearrangement joins TRBV12-2 to TRBJ2-7. TRBV12-2 has pseudogene status. This CDR3 is built from 16 residues. The CDR3 reads CASRLGDQGRDYEQYF. The CDR3 DNA is TGTGCAAGTCGCTTGGGTGACCAGGGACGGGACTACGAGCAGTACTTC.